Each of the 16 T cell receptor beta chains below was sequenced from the same sample in a study of long-term antiretroviral therapy in people with HIV. It was version v3.0 of the immunoSEQ assay that was run at survey level. Some clones are missing from TCRdb's copy, which holds only in-frame ones; the method was immunoSEQ multiplex PCR. The sample yields over 30,000 clones, around 79% seen once. The sample was unsorted PBMCs, taken 1.9 years after starting antiretroviral therapy. All receptors derive from a man between 18 and 29 years old with HIV.

The table lists this clone with a count of one. V and J are TRBV10-2 and TRBJ2-5; the match to TRBD2 covers 9 bases. The trim removed 6 bases at V and 4 bases at J, leaving 21 bases unmatched. The CDR3 is 19 amino acids. The germline CDR1 and CDR2 sequences are WSHSY and SAAADI. The CDR3 reads CASRPMTPSGVLGSETQYF. CDR3 bases: TGCGCCAGCAGACCGATGACGCCTAGCGGGGTTTTGGGGTCAGAGACCCAGTACTTC.

This clone was seen a single time. This sample also contains other DNA sequences that code for the same CDR3. The V gene is TRBV28, the J gene TRBJ1-5; D remains unclear. In germline, CDR1 is MDHEN, CDR2 SYDVKM. Trimming left V 9 bases short and J 1 base short, with 10 bases between. This CDR3 is built from 13 residues. The CDR3: CASRGGSNQPQHF. The CDR3 DNA reads TGTGCCAGTAGAGGTGGAAGCAATCAGCCCCAGCATTTT.

The rearrangement links TRBV4-2 to TRBJ2-3; D not resolved. The germline gives CDR1 LGHNA, CDR2 YNFKEQ. V lost 5 bases and J 1 base, leaving 7 bases between the germline ends. The length of the CDR3 is 13 residues. The CDR3 DNA sequence: TGTGCCAGCAGCTCCCCCCGCACAGATACGCAGTATTTT. It translates to CASSSPRTDTQYF.

This clone was seen just once. The chain is built from TRBV18 and TRBJ1-4; no firm D call. CDR1 is KGHSH, CDR2 LQKENI, per germline. The germline V and J ends were trimmed by 3 bases and 5 bases, with 16 bases remaining between them. The CDR3 is made up of 16 amino acids. This CDR3 reads CASSPPGGYRNEKLFF. The CDR3 region has the DNA TGTGCCAGCTCACCTCCCGGAGGGTACAGAAATGAAAAACTGTTTTTT.

The chain couples TRBV7-9 to TRBJ2-1; a weak D match, TRBD1 (6 bases). Per germline, CDR1 SEHNR and CDR2 FQNEAQ (reference sequence). CDR3 length: 17 residues. The V end was cut by 1 base, the J end by 0 bases, with 13 bases between. The CDR3: CASSLEGDARSYNEQFF. In DNA, the CDR3 is TGTGCCAGCAGCTTAGAGGGGGACGCGCGCTCCTACAATGAGCAGTTCTTC.

The genes are TRBV5-4 and TRBJ1-1; 11 nucleotides agree with TRBD1. The CDR3 contains 14 residues. Looked up from germline, CDR1 is SGHNT and CDR2 is YYREEE (reference sequence). The V gene end was trimmed by 4 bases and the J gene end by 4 bases; junction bases not matched to a gene: 3. In DNA, the CDR3 is TGTGCCAGCAGCGTAGGACAGGGGGCCACTGAAGCTTTCTTT. As protein: CASSVGQGATEAFF.

The chain links TRBV6-4 to TRBJ2-3; TRBD2 matches 13 bases. Losses at the gene ends were 2 bases for V and 4 bases for J; bases not matched to a gene: 0. This CDR3 comprises 15 residues. Germline V gives CDR1 MRHNA, CDR2 SNTAGT. Here the CDR3 reads CASSDGTSGADTQYF. In DNA, the CDR3 is TGTGCCAGCAGTGACGGGACTAGCGGGGCAGATACGCAGTATTTT.

The chain joins TRBV7-8 to TRBJ2-7; D might be TRBD1 (6 bases). Trimming left V 2 bases short and J 9 bases short, with 20 bases between. Germline V gives CDR1 SGHVS, CDR2 FQNEAQ. The CDR3 consists of 15 residues. CDR3 sequence reads: CASSLRDTGPGWQYV. The CDR3 nucleotides are TGTGCCAGCAGCTTACGGGACACCGGCCCGGGTTGGCAGTACGTC.

This clone has only a few counts. The V gene is TRBV2, the J gene TRBJ1-2, with 7 bases fitting TRBD1. J lost 3 bases, V lost 5 bases, and 6 bases had no gene match. Germline CDR1 reads SNHLY; CDR2 reads FYNNEI. This CDR3 has 14 amino acids. CDR3 sequence (DNA): TGTGCCAGCAGTAGGGGACAGCAGTACTATGGCTACACCTTC. Residues: CASSRGQQYYGYTF.

The CDR3 sequence: CGGDRDLNTEAFF. The CDR3 DNA reads as TGCGGGGGAGACAGGGATCTGAACACTGAAGCTTTCTTT. The chain employs TRBV29-1 and TRBJ1-1; TRBD1 agrees at 7 bases. The CDR3 covers 13 residues. Germline CDR1 and CDR2: SQVTM and ANQGSEA.

V and J are TRBV7-9 and TRBJ1-6; D may be TRBD1 (6 bases). The CDR3 consists of 17 residues. Germline V gene data show CDR1 as SEHNR and CDR2 as FQNEAQ (reference sequence). Trimming pared 5 bases from V and 6 bases from J, leaving 20 bases between. CDR3 loop: CASSRWAGGRFNSPLHF. The CDR3 region has the DNA TGTGCCAGCAGCCGCTGGGCCGGGGGGCGTTTTAATTCACCCCTCCACTTT.

The chain uses TRBV9 and TRBJ2-2, with TRBD1 matching 7 bases. The V gene's germline CDR1 is SGDLS and CDR2 YYNGEE. CDR3 size: 18 residues. J gave up 2 bases and V 0 bases, and 10 bases lay outside the gene matches. The CDR3 DNA follows: TGTGCCAGCAGCGTAGCCCCTTTGCAGGGGGTAAACACCGGGGAGCTGTTTTTT. Its protein is CASSVAPLQGVNTGELFF.

About this clone: Other DNA sequences from this sample encode an identical CDR3 as well. V and J are TRBV15 and TRBJ1-4; D is ambiguous. V was pared by 5 bases and J by 5 bases, with 12 bases between. This CDR3 has 14 amino acids. Germline V gives CDR1 LNHNV, CDR2 YYDKDF (reference sequence). CDR3 in amino acids: CATSLGQGNEKLFF. CDR3 nucleotides: TGTGCCACCAGCTTAGGCCAAGGGAATGAAAAACTGTTTTTT.

This chain joins TRBV7-6 and TRBJ2-5; 8 nucleotides match TRBD1. The CDR3 totals 14 residues. V was clipped by 1 base and J by 5 bases; unmatched bases: 3. The germline gives CDR1 SGHVS, CDR2 FNYEAQ. The CDR3 DNA reads as TGTGCCAGCAGCTTAGATTACAGGGGGGAGACCCAGTACTTC. This translates into CASSLDYRGETQYF.

This clone was recorded a few times. V is TRBV19 and J is TRBJ1-6; D call uncertain. Between the trimmed V and J ends, which lost 8 bases and 10 bases, there was a span of 24 bases. The CDR3 length is 16 residues. CDR1 LNHDA and CDR2 SQIVND come from the germline V gene (reference sequence). The CDR3 region is CASSPWESPPLSPLHF. The CDR3, as DNA: TGTGCCAGTTCCCCTTGGGAAAGCCCGCCGCTCTCACCCCTCCACTTT.

This rearrangement joins TRBV4-1 to TRBJ1-2, with unresolved D. The V gene's germline CDR1 is MGHRA and CDR2 YSYEKL. This CDR3 is 15 amino acids long. V lost 0 bases to trimming and J lost 2 bases, with 10 bases between them. The CDR3 region has the DNA TGCGCCAGCAGCCAAGATGGGAGCTACAACTATGGCTACACCTTC. Translated, it gives CASSQDGSYNYGYTF.